Reported below is one TCR beta chain. Its specificity is unknown. The sample comes from a study of CD8 T cells in ankylosing spondylitis. Findings and limits, study-wide: Characteristic, it appeared, of ankylosing spondylitis blood was a TCR beta motif of 7 or 8 highly homologous variants.

Molecular-barcoded quantitative 5'-RACE produced these TCR beta libraries. TCRdb passed the 5' RACE reads through MiXCR, listing each CDR3 protein once. The top ten hold 6.5% to 7% of the sample, which has about 540,000 distinct CDR3 sequences, 10% to 15% seen once. The V end was cut by 2 bases, the J end by 6 bases, with 5 bases between. In germline, CDR1 is ENHRY, CDR2 SYGVKD. The CDR3 runs to 12 residues. The chain recombines TRBV10-3 with TRBJ2-4; D gene uncertain. This TCR was recovered from a male donor with ankylosing spondylitis. What was sequenced was blood, either unsorted or a sorted T cell fraction (not recorded which). The CDR3 here is CAISEQLNIQYF. CDR3 sequence (DNA): TGTGCCATCAGTGAGCAACTAAACATTCAGTACTTC.